The 6 T cell receptor beta chains listed next were all sequenced from one sample in a study of T cell responses to AZD1222 COVID-19 vaccine (dated by TCRdb to about 2021). Receptor libraries were prepared by the immunoSEQ multiplex PCR assay. TCRdb limited this immuneACCESS table to in-frame rearrangements with V and J called. A share of clones is missing; checked studies link under half to unresolved V genes, and the rest is unexplained. The sample table holds about 110,000 clones, of which just under 95% were seen once. Over 6.5% of the sample is taken by the ten largest. This specimen's time point label, interpreted: baseline before first vaccination. The material sequenced was peripheral blood, taken on day 0 of AZD1222 vaccination. The source of these receptors is an adult in good health.

The genes are TRBV30 and TRBJ1-3; D call uncertain. Deletions cut 1 base from V and 2 bases from J, with 9 bases between. Germline lookup yields CDR1 GTSNPN and CDR2 SVGIG (reference sequence). This CDR3 contains 14 residues. The CDR3 region is CAWSDKVAGNTIYF. The CDR3 DNA reads as TGTGCCTGGAGTGACAAGGTGGCTGGAAACACCATATATTTT.

This clone occurred once. The V gene is TRBV14, the J gene TRBJ1-6; D is uncertain. CDR1 SGHDN and CDR2 FVKESK come from the germline V gene. Trimming took off 4 bases at V and 4 bases at J, with 5 bases between the two ends. The CDR3 has 13 residues. The CDR3 nucleotides are TGTGCCAGCAGCCCAAGTTATAATTCACCCCTCCACTTT. Encoded protein: CASSPSYNSPLHF.

This chain links TRBV2 with TRBJ1-1; D call uncertain. The CDR3 is 14 amino acids. Germline values: CDR1 SNHLY, CDR2 FYNNEI. Trimming pared 3 bases from V and 1 base from J, leaving 9 bases between. CDR3 bases: TGTGCCAGCAGTGACCCCCTTTGGAACACTGAAGCTTTCTTT. It codes for CASSDPLWNTEAFF. Full variable domain (rest looked up from reference TRBV2 and TRBJ1-1): EPEVTQTPSHQVTQMGQEVILRCVPISNHLYFYWYRQILGQKVEFLVSFYNNEISEKSEIFDDQFSVERPDGSNFTLKIRSTKLEDSAMYFCASSDPLWNTEAFFGQGTRLTVV.

The V call is TRBV7-2, the J call TRBJ2-7, with a possible D match to TRBD1 (5 bases). Between the trimmed V and J ends, which lost 3 bases and 3 bases, there was a span of 9 bases. Germline-derived CDR1 and CDR2 are SGHTA and FQGNSA. CDR3 length: 13 amino acids. CDR3 sequence: CASSFARVYEQYF. DNA for the CDR3: TGTGCCAGCAGCTTCGCCAGGGTCTACGAGCAGTACTTC.

Written as DNA, the CDR3 is TGTGCCACCAGGTCTAGACTAGCGGGGGAGAGCTCCTACAATGAGCAGTTCTTC. It specifies CATRSRLAGESSYNEQFF. The V gene is TRBV15, the J gene TRBJ2-1; TRBD2 matches at 12 bases. The V segment lost 6 bases and the J segment 0 bases; nucleotides outside the gene matches: 9. Per the germline V gene, CDR1 is LNHNV and CDR2 is YYDKDF (reference sequence). This CDR3 comprises 18 residues.

The table lists this clone with a few counts. The V gene is TRBV19, the J gene TRBJ1-3; D gene uncertain. There are 13 residues in the CDR3. Germline V gives CDR1 LNHDA, CDR2 SQIVND (reference sequence). V lost 10 bases to trimming and J lost 4 bases, with 14 bases between them. As DNA, the CDR3 is TGTGCCACCGCGACGGCGTCCGGAAACACCATATATTTT. Its protein is CATATASGNTIYF.